This is a list of T cell receptor beta chains from one sample in a study of CD8+CD57+ T cells in acquired aplastic anemia. Using its own MiXCR run on the reads, TCRdb lists one record per CDR3 protein. The sample contains 220,000 or so distinct CDR3 sequences, 60% to 80% of which appear only once. The sequencing sample was made of sorted CD4+, CD8+, or CD8+CD57+ T cells (not recorded which) from PBMCs. The receptors derive from a human donor with aplastic anemia. The CDR3 runs from the conserved cysteine through the conserved F or W. A D gene is named only where the DNA matches it firmly. Some rows mark clone size as missing; the rest say once, few, many or name a class of expanded clone.

NA | NA | TRBJ1-2 | TRBV12-3/TRBV12-4 | TGTGCTAGTGGTGATCGGGTCGGTGGCTATGGCTACACCTTC | CASGDRVGGYGYTF
NA | TRBD1 | TRBJ1-6 | TRBV20-1 | TGCAGTGCCGCTATCCACCGGGACAGCAATTCACCCCTCCACTTT | CSAAIHRDSNSPLHF
many | NA | TRBJ2-7 | TRBV27 | TGTGCCAGCAGCCCGACAAGCCTCTACGAGCAGTACTTC | CASSPTSLYEQYF
NA | TRBD1 | TRBJ2-2 | TRBV11-3 | TGTGCCAGCAGCTTACCGGGACAGGGTGGCACCGGGGAGCTGTTTTTT | CASSLPGQGGTGELFF
many | TRBD2 | TRBJ2-7 | TRBV11-3 | TGTGCCAGCAGCTTAGGACTAGCGGCCTACGAGCAGTACTTC | CASSLGLAAYEQYF
few | TRBD1 | TRBJ1-6 | TRBV24-1 | TGTGCCACCAGCACAGGGGTAACCTATAATTCACCCCTCCACTTT | CATSTGVTYNSPLHF
NA | TRBD1 | TRBJ2-3 | TRBV10-3 | TGTGCCATCAGTCCGGCCGGACAGGGAACAGATACGCAGTATTTT | CAISPAGQGTDTQYF
many | NA | TRBJ2-3 | TRBV7-6 | TGTGCCAGCAGCTTAGGCGGGGAAGATACGCAGTATTTT | CASSLGGEDTQYF
NA | TRBD1 | TRBJ2-7 | TRBV11-1 | TGTGCCAGCAGCTTTCCGGGACAGGGCTTCTCCGAGCAGTACTTC | CASSFPGQGFSEQYF
NA | TRBD1 | TRBJ1-2 | TRBV19 | TGTGCCAGTACCCAGACAGGGGGCGCGAACTATGGCTACACCTTC | CASTQTGGANYGYTF
NA | NA | TRBJ1-6 | TRBV20-1 | TGCAGTGCTAGAAGAAGATCGGACAGCTCCTATAATTCACCCCTCCACTTT | CSARRRSDSSYNSPLHF
once | NA | TRBJ1-1 | TRBV4-1 | TGCGCCAGCAGCCAAGAGCGTGTGGGGTCCACTGAAGCTTTCTTT | CASSQERVGSTEAFF
NA | NA | TRBJ1-5 | TRBV2 | TGTGCCAGCAGTGAATTCGGACAGATTCAGCCCCAGCATTTT | CASSEFGQIQPQHF
NA | TRBD1 | TRBJ1-3 | TRBV12-3/TRBV12-4 | TGTGCCAGCAGGACAACAGGGGGCAATGGAAACACCATATATTTT | CASRTTGGNGNTIYF
NA | TRBD1 | TRBJ2-7 | TRBV2 | TGTGCCAGCAGTGGGGGACAGGGGGTTTTATACGAGCAGTACTTC | CASSGGQGVLYEQYF
NA | NA | TRBJ1-1 | TRBV6-4 | TGTGCCAACATTCCGGGGATGAACACTGAAGCTTTCTTT | CANIPGMNTEAFF
NA | NA | TRBJ1-5 | TRBV10-3 | TGTGCCATCAGTCGGGGGGGGGAGGATCAGCCCCAGCATTTT | CAISRGGEDQPQHF
NA | TRBD1 | TRBJ2-7 | TRBV20-1 | TGCAGTGCGAGACAGGGGAGGTACGAGCAGTACTTC | CSARQGRYEQYF
few | NA | TRBJ1-2 | TRBV7-9 | TGTGCCAGCAGCTCAGGACCGGCGGGACGTGGCTACACCTTC | CASSSGPAGRGYTF
once | TRBD2 | TRBJ2-7 | TRBV7-6 | TGTGCCAGCAGCTTAGGGGCGGGGGGGACCTACGAGCAGTACTTC | CASSLGAGGTYEQYF
NA | NA | TRBJ1-5 | TRBV24-1 | TGTGCCACCAGTGATTTGAGGGGGCAGCCCCAGCATTTT | CATSDLRGQPQHF
NA | NA | TRBJ1-1 | TRBV9 | TGTGCCAGCAGCGTAGCAGGGACGGGCACTGAAGCTTTCTTT | CASSVAGTGTEAFF
NA | NA | TRBJ2-3 | TRBV5-1 | TGCGCCAGCAGCTTGGGTTCTAGCACAGATACGCAGTATTTT | CASSLGSSTDTQYF
NA | NA | TRBJ2-7 | TRBV5-6 | TGTGCCAGCAGCTTACCCGGACAGTCCCGCGAGCAGTACTTC | CASSLPGQSREQYF
NA | TRBD1 | TRBJ2-6 | TRBV7-9 | TGTGCCAGCAGCGACCGGGACAGTCGGAATTCTGGGGCCAACGTCCTGACTTTC | CASSDRDSRNSGANVLTF
NA | NA | TRBJ1-2 | TRBV29-1 | TGCAGCGTTGAGTGGACCCCGGAGGGCTATGGCTACACCTTC | CSVEWTPEGYGYTF
NA | NA | TRBJ2-3 | TRBV20-1 | TGCAGTGCCCAGACCATAGACGGCACAGATACGCAGTATTTT | CSAQTIDGTDTQYF
NA | TRBD2 | TRBJ2-1 | TRBV25-1 | TGTGCCAGCAGTGAAACCGGGGGGGGAGTCGATGAGCAGTTCTTC | CASSETGGGVDEQFF
NA | TRBD2 | TRBJ2-7 | TRBV7-3 | TGTGCCAGCAGCTTGGGAGGGCATACTCTTATGGAGCAGTACTTC | CASSLGGHTLMEQYF
NA | TRBD2 | TRBJ2-7 | TRBV7-8 | TGTGCCAGCAGCCCTGAACCGGGACTAGCCTACGAGCAGTACTTC | CASSPEPGLAYEQYF
once | NA | TRBJ2-3 | TRBV14 | TGTGCCAGCAGTGTCTGGACGGGCACAGATACGCAGTATTTT | CASSVWTGTDTQYF
NA | NA | TRBJ1-2 | TRBV2 | TGTGCCAGCCGCGAATATGGCTACACCTTC | CASREYGYTF
few | NA | TRBJ1-4 | TRBV10-3 | TGTGCCAGCAGGGGTGTGGCTGAAAAACTGTTTTTT | CASRGVAEKLFF
NA | NA | TRBJ1-6 | TRBV9 | TGTGCCAGCGGCTCACCCCTCCACTTT | CASGSPLHF
many | TRBD1 | TRBJ2-7 | TRBV15 | TGTGCCACCAGCAGGCACGGGACAGGGGATTTCTCCTACGAGCAGTACTTC | CATSRHGTGDFSYEQYF
NA | NA | TRBJ1-2 | TRBV2 | TGTGCCTTCAGACAGACCTTCTATGGCTACACCTTC | CAFRQTFYGYTF
few | NA | TRBJ2-1 | TRBV15 | TGTGCCGCAGGGGGGAGCTCCTACAATGAGCAGTTCTTC | CAAGGSSYNEQFF
NA | TRBD1 | TRBJ2-3 | TRBV24-1 | TGTGCCACCAGTCATCCGGCCCAGGGGGCAGATACGCAGTATTTT | CATSHPAQGADTQYF
NA | TRBD1 | TRBJ2-3 | TRBV7-7 | TGTGCTAGCAGTTCGACAGGGATTAGCACAGATACGCAGTATTTT | CASSSTGISTDTQYF
NA | TRBD1 | TRBJ1-6 | TRBV29-1 | TGCAGCGTGAGGGGGCCAAAGGAGCATTCACCCCTCCACTTT | CSVRGPKEHSPLHF
few | TRBD2 | TRBJ2-1 | TRBV25-1 | TGTGCCAGCAGTGATAGAGCGGGGGGCCCGAGCTCCTACAATGAGCAGTTCTTC | CASSDRAGGPSSYNEQFF
NA | NA | TRBJ2-1 | TRBV5-1 | TGCGCCAGCAGCGTGGTCATCTACAATGAGCAGTTCTTC | CASSVVIYNEQFF
NA | NA | TRBJ2-2 | TRBV15 | TGTGCCACCAGCAGAGATCAGGAGAACACCGGGGAGCTGTTTTTT | CATSRDQENTGELFF
NA | NA | TRBJ1-2 | TRBV11-1 | TGTGCCAGCAGCCAAGCGCTAGGCCCCTATGGCTACACCTTC | CASSQALGPYGYTF
once | TRBD1 | TRBJ2-7 | TRBV4-1 | TGCGCCAGCAGCGCACCGGGACAGGGTGTCGAGCAGTACTTC | CASSAPGQGVEQYF
NA | TRBD1 | TRBJ1-4 | TRBV5-1 | TGCGCCAGCAGCTTGGGTACGGACAGGTTTGGGGAAAAACTGTTTTTT | CASSLGTDRFGEKLFF
NA | NA | TRBJ2-3 | TRBV5-1 | TGCGCCAGCAGCTTGACTGGTGGGGGGCTCACAGATACGCAGTATTTT | CASSLTGGGLTDTQYF
NA | NA | TRBJ1-1 | TRBV7-8 | TGTGCCAGCAGCCCGGGTGCGGAGGCTTTCTTT | CASSPGAEAFF
few | TRBD1 | TRBJ2-7 | TRBV20-1 | TGCAGTGCTAGGGGATCGGACAGGGTGTGGGAGCAGTACTTC | CSARGSDRVWEQYF
NA | TRBD2 | TRBJ2-3 | TRBV24-1 | TGTGCCACCAGTGATTTTAAGACTAGCGGAATCGCCTCTAGCACAGATACGCAGTATTTT | CATSDFKTSGIASSTDTQYF
NA | NA | TRBJ2-1 | TRBV12-3/TRBV12-4 | TGTGCCAGCAGTAGGATCCAGGTTGAGCAGTTCTTC | CASSRIQVEQFF
NA | NA | TRBJ1-2 | TRBV19 | TGTGCCAGTAACGAGGGGGAAGTTGAATACTATGGCTACACCTTC | CASNEGEVEYYGYTF
NA | NA | TRBJ1-2 | TRBV15 | TGTGCCACCAGCAGAGAGGTGTTCGGGTCCGACTATGGCTACACCTTC | CATSREVFGSDYGYTF
few | TRBD2 | TRBJ2-7 | TRBV7-9 | TGTGCCAGCACCGCACCGGGACTAGCGGGACGGTACGAGCAGTACTTC | CASTAPGLAGRYEQYF
NA | NA | TRBJ2-5 | TRBV7-9 | TGTGCCAGCAGCTTAGGGTCGAAAGAGACCCAGTACTTC | CASSLGSKETQYF
once | NA | TRBJ1-1 | TRBV25-1 | TGTGCCAGCAGTGAAGGGGGGGTCTCCGGGAACACTGAAGCTTTCTTT | CASSEGGVSGNTEAFF
NA | TRBD2 | TRBJ2-3 | TRBV7-3 | TGTGCCAGCAGCGTAAGCGGGAGTGATGTGGATACGCAGTATTTT | CASSVSGSDVDTQYF
NA | NA | TRBJ2-2 | TRBV19 | TGTGCCAGTACGAGGACAAAGAACACCGGGGAGCTGTTTTTT | CASTRTKNTGELFF
NA | TRBD2 | TRBJ2-7 | TRBV5-6 | TGTGCCAGCAATCAATTAGCGGGGGGGCCCCACGAGCAGTACTTC | CASNQLAGGPHEQYF